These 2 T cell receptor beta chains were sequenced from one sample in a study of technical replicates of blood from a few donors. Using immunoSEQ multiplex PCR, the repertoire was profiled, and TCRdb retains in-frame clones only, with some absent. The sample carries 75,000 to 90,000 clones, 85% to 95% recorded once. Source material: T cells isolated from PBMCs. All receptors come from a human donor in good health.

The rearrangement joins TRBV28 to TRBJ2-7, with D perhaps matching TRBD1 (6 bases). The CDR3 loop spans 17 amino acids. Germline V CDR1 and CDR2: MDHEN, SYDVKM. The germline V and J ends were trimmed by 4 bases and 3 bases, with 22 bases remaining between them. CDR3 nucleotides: TGTGCCAGCAGTTCGCTTGAACAGGGAACCTCAGTCTACGAGCAGTACTTC. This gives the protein CASSSLEQGTSVYEQYF.

CDR3 nucleotides: TGTGCCAGCAGTGACCCTAGCTCGGGTCCTACAGATACGCAGTATTTT. This codes for CASSDPSSGPTDTQYF. The chain employs TRBV6-1 and TRBJ2-3; D is possibly TRBD2 (5 bases). The CDR3 runs 16 residues. The V and J ends lost 3 bases and 3 bases respectively, with 16 bases between them. Germline V gene lookup returns CDR1 MNHNS and CDR2 SASEGT.